This record covers a single T cell receptor (beta chain). The V gene's germline CDR1 is MNHEY and CDR2 SMNVEV (reference sequence). There are 16 residues in the CDR3. The V segment lost 6 bases and the J segment 9 bases; nucleotides outside the gene matches: 13. This sample is part of a study of blood T cell repertoires in COVID-19. Study background: Sample material is recorded as cDNA or gDNA derived from T cells, B-cell-depleted T cells, or PBMCs.

The table came from immunoSEQ multiplex PCR; TCRdb's copy has only in-frame clones and leaves some out. The sample has around 160,000 clones, approximately 83% seen once. The genes are TRBV27 and TRBJ1-6, with 8 bases identical to TRBD1. The source is a woman in her sixties with COVID-19, enrolled during active disease. Source material: peripheral blood. The CDR3 nucleotides read TGTGCCAGCAGCAACCGCCTGGCAGGGGGCCTTTCACCCCTCCACTTT. Protein: CASSNRLAGGLSPLHF.